Presented here are 16 T cell receptor beta chains from one specimen sequenced in a study of blood T cells in healthy people across ages. It was with a sample-barcoded 5' primer and a J-beta primer mix that a second PCR of roughly 7 to 12 cycles was run. Each CDR3 protein is one row after TCRdb ran MiXCR on the 5' RACE reads. The sample carries roughly 730,000 distinct CDR3 sequences, more than 50% recorded once. Sequences were obtained from blood. The receptors stem from a middle-aged man in good health.

This clonotype was picked up a small number of times. The CDR3 DNA is TGTGCCAGCAGATGGACTAGCGGAAACCAAGAGACCCAGTACTTC. This codes for CASRWTSGNQETQYF. The V gene is TRBV7-2, the J gene TRBJ2-5; 10 bases line up with TRBD2. The germline V gene encodes CDR1 SGHTA and CDR2 FQGNSA. This CDR3 comprises 15 residues. Trimming took 6 bases from V and 0 from J; bases not matched to a gene: 4. Full variable domain (rest looked up from reference TRBV7-2 and TRBJ2-5): GAGVSQSPSNKVTEKGKDVELRCDPISGHTALYWYRQSLGQGLEFLIYFQGNSAPDKSGLPSDRFSAERTGGSVSTLTIQRTQQEDSAVYLCASRWTSGNQETQYFGPGTRLLVL.

J is TRBJ2-7 and V is TRBV27; TRBD2 is a possible D gene (5 bases). This CDR3 is built from 14 residues. The germline V gene has CDR1 MNHEY and CDR2 SMNVEV (reference sequence). V lost 8 bases and J lost 7, with 21 bases in between. The CDR3 DNA reads TGTGCCAGCGCCCGGTTCTCCGGGGTCGATGAGCAGTACTTC. Translating it yields CASARFSGVDEQYF.

This clonotype was observed a single time. The V gene is TRBV9, the J gene TRBJ2-5, with D unclear. Matching the DNA end better, TRBJ2-7 makes the J call doubtful. The germline V gene encodes CDR1 SGDLS and CDR2 YYNGEE. The CDR3 extends over 10 amino acids. This CDR3 is CARGCSEQYF. The CDR3 nucleotides are TGTGCCAGAGGGTGCAGCGAGCAGTACTTC.

The chain employs TRBV6-2 or TRBV6-3 and TRBJ2-7; 8 bases align to TRBD1. The CDR3 loop spans 16 amino acids. Unmatched junction bases numbered 10, after V lost 0 bases and J lost 6 bases. Germline V gives CDR1 MNHEY, CDR2 SVGEGT. In DNA form, the CDR3 reads TGTGCCAGCAGTTACTCGGAGGGACAGGTGTTTCCCGAGCAGTACTTC. It translates to CASSYSEGQVFPEQYF.

The rearrangement links TRBV27 to TRBJ1-2; 8 bases are shared with TRBD1. The CDR3 is made up of 16 amino acids. Trimming cost V 6 bases and J 1 base; bases outside gene matches: 10. Germline V gene lookup returns CDR1 MNHEY and CDR2 SMNVEV (reference sequence). The CDR3 region has the DNA TGTGCCAGCAGGACCGGGACAGGATCCATTAACTATGGCTACACCTTC. It specifies CASRTGTGSINYGYTF.

The chain employs TRBV29-1 and TRBJ2-5; 7 positions agree with TRBD1. This CDR3 comprises 13 residues. The ends lost 6 bases at V and 1 base at J; junction bases unmatched: 5. Germline V gene sequence: CDR1 SQVTM, CDR2 ANQGSEA. CDR3 bases: TGCAGCGTCAAAGACAGGGCCCAAGAGACCCAGTACTTC. Amino acids: CSVKDRAQETQYF. Complete variable domain (other parts from reference TRBV29-1 and TRBJ2-5): SAVISQKPSRDICQRGTSLTIQCQVDSQVTMMFWYRQQPGQSLTLIATANQGSEATYESGFVIDKFPISRPNLTFSTLTVSNMSPEDSSIYLCSVKDRAQETQYFGPGTRLLVL.

V and J are TRBV28 and TRBJ1-6, with TRBD1 matching 9 bases. The CDR3 loop spans 15 amino acids. V trimming: 5 bases; J trimming: 10 bases; junction bases outside the gene matches: 9. Germline CDR1 MDHEN, CDR2 SYDVKM. CDR3 in DNA: TGTGCCAGCAGTCCCTCACAGGGGGCTCGATCACCCCTCCACTTT. Translation: CASSPSQGARSPLHF.

This clonotype was seen only a few times. V and J are TRBV7-3 and TRBJ2-7, with D possibly TRBD2 on 6 matching bases. CDR1 is SGHTA, CDR2 FQGTGA, per germline. The CDR3 is 13 residues long. The V end lost 6 bases, the J end lost 3 bases, and 12 bases lay between the germline ends. CDR3 nucleotide sequence: TGTGCCAGCAGTCCCCTGGGGGGCTACGAGCAGTACTTC. Encoded protein: CASSPLGGYEQYF.

Note on this clonotype: Relative to the germline gene, one junction end is altered; a read error may explain this. The chain employs TRBV12-3 or TRBV12-4 and TRBJ2-4; D is uncertain. The J call may not be correct, given that the DNA end is closer to TRBJ2-7. This CDR3 has 11 residues. The CDR3: CACSSLSEQYF. As DNA, the CDR3 is TGTGCCTGCAGTTCCTTGAGCGAGCAGTACTTC.

The CDR3 spells CASSQVFYEQYF. The CDR3, as DNA: TGTGCCAGCAGCCAAGTCTTCTACGAGCAGTACTTC. The chain joins TRBV3-1 to TRBJ2-5, with D hard to call. The J call may be wrong; the DNA end is better matched by TRBJ2-7. CDR3 length: 12 residues. The germline V gene has CDR1 LGHDT and CDR2 YNNKEL (reference sequence).

This clonotype was recorded once. DNA for the CDR3: TGTGCCAGCAGTTTTACTAGCTACGGCTCTGGGGCCAACGTCCTGACTTTC. Translated: CASSFTSYGSGANVLTF. The chain has TRBV27 and TRBJ2-6; possible D gene TRBD2, 6 bases. The V gene lost 3 bases and the J gene lost 0 bases, with 12 bases spanning the gap. Germline V gene lookup returns CDR1 MNHEY and CDR2 SMNVEV (reference sequence). CDR3 length equals 17 residues.

This chain joins TRBV28 and TRBJ1-1; 7 bases map to TRBD1. The junction had 12 bases not matched to a gene; V was cut back by 6 bases and J by 5 bases. CDR1 and CDR2 from the germline V gene are MDHEN and SYDVKM. The CDR3 runs to 15 residues. The CDR3 spells CASRRSGGLGTEAFF. The CDR3 DNA is TGTGCCAGCAGGCGTTCAGGGGGGCTCGGTACTGAAGCTTTCTTT.

J is TRBJ2-1 and V is TRBV29-1, with D uncertain. Trimming removed 6 bases from V and 6 bases from J, with 9 bases in between. This CDR3 has 11 amino acids. Germline V gene lookup returns CDR1 SQVTM and CDR2 ANQGSEA. The CDR3 DNA reads TGCAGCGTGCAGCTAGTCAATGAGCAGTTCTTC. Amino acids: CSVQLVNEQFF.

This clonotype was recorded a few times. This rearrangement joins TRBV12-5 to TRBJ2-5; 7 bases line up with TRBD2. V was clipped by 0 bases and J by 2 bases; unmatched bases: 3. There are 15 residues in the CDR3. Looked up from germline, CDR1 is LGHNT and CDR2 is FRNRAP. The CDR3 loop reads CASGLVYGGQETQYF. The DNA for the CDR3 is TGTGCTAGTGGTTTGGTATACGGGGGGCAAGAGACCCAGTACTTC.

This rearrangement joins TRBV20-1 to TRBJ1-2; 8 nucleotides line up with TRBD1. The ends lost 3 bases at V and 5 bases at J; junction bases unmatched: 8. CDR1 is DFQATT, CDR2 SNEGSKA, per germline (reference sequence). The CDR3 is made up of 14 amino acids. The CDR3 DNA reads as TGCAGTGCTAGGGGGGGGACAGGAAGTTATGGCTACACCTTC. Protein: CSARGGTGSYGYTF.

The V call is TRBV20-1, the J call TRBJ2-3, with 13 bases aligning to TRBD2. V trimming: 6 bases; J trimming: 4 bases; junction bases outside the gene matches: 10. Germline V gene data show CDR1 as DFQATT and CDR2 as SNEGSKA (reference sequence). The CDR3 runs 16 residues. The CDR3 reads CSAHNYGLAGADTQYF. CDR3 DNA sequence: TGCAGTGCCCATAATTACGGACTAGCGGGAGCAGATACGCAGTATTTT.